The entry that follows covers one T cell receptor beta chain sequence. One end of the junction fails to match germline, which may point to a read error. This entry is derived from a study of blood T cells in healthy people across ages. At the level of the study: Per two T cells, template switching captured roughly one barcoded beta molecule.

CDR1 LGHDT and CDR2 YNNKEL come from the germline V gene (reference sequence). CDR3 length: 22 amino acids. A sample-barcoded 5' primer and a J-beta primer mix were used in a second PCR of roughly 6 to 11 cycles. TCRdb reprocessed the 5' RACE reads via MiXCR and lists one record per CDR3 protein. Of almost 800,000 distinct CDR3 sequences listed, about three fifths were seen once; the top ten hold about 20%. Sequenced sample: blood. The origin of this receptor is a man aged 25-45 years in good health. V usage is TRBV3-1 and J usage is TRBJ2-1; 9 bases fit TRBD2. CDR3: CASSHPFLSGSEGHGGYDEQFF. The CDR3 DNA sequence: TGTGCCAGCAGTCACCCGTTCCTTAGCGGGAGTGAGGGTCATGGGGGCTACGATGAGCAGTTCTTC.